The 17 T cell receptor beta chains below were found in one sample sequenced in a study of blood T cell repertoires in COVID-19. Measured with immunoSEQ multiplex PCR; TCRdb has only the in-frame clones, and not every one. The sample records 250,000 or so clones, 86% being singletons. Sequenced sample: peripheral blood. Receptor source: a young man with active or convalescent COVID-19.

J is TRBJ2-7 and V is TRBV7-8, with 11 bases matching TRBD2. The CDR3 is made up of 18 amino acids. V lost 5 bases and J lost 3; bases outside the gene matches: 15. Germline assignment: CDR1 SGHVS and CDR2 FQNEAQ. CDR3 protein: CASSLNRPAGTSGYEQYF. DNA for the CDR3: TGTGCCAGCAGCCTCAACCGCCCCGCCGGGACTAGCGGCTACGAGCAGTACTTC.

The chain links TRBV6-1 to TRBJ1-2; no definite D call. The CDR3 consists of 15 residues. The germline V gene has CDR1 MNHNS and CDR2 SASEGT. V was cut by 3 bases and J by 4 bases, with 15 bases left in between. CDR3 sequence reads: CASSDRLSSGYGYTF. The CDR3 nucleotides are TGTGCCAGCAGTGATCGTCTCTCGTCCGGCTATGGCTACACCTTC.

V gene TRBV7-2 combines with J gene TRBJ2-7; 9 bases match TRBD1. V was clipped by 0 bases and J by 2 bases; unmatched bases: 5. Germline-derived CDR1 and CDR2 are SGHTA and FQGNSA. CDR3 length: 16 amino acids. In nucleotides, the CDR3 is TGTGCCAGCAGCTTAGCGGTGGACAGGGGAGCCTACGAGCAGTACTTC. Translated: CASSLAVDRGAYEQYF.

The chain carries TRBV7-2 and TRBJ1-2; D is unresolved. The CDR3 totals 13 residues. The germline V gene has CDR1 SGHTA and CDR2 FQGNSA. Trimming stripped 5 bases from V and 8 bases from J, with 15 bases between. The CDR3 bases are TGTGCCAGCAGCATGGACGGAGGGATCGGCTACACCTTC. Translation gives CASSMDGGIGYTF.

The CDR3 loop reads CASSVTRDTGQETQYF. The DNA of the CDR3 is TGTGCCAGCAGCGTAACCCGGGACACGGGGCAAGAGACCCAGTACTTC. The rearrangement uses TRBV9 and TRBJ2-5; maybe TRBD1 (6 bases). Germline V gene sequence: CDR1 SGDLS, CDR2 YYNGEE. Trimming removed 1 base at V and 2 bases at J, with 15 bases between. CDR3 length: 16 amino acids.

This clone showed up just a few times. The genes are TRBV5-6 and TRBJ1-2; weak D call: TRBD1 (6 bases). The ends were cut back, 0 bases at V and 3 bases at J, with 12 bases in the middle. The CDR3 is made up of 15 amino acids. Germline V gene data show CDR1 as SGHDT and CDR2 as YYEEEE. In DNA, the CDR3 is TGTGCCAGCAGCTTGGACCGGGACACATACTATGGCTACACCTTC. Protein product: CASSLDRDTYYGYTF.

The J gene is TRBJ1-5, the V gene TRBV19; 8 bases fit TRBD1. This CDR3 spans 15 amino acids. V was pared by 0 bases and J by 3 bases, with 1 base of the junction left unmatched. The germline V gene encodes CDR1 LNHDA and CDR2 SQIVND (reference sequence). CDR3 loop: CASSIDRGLNQPQHF. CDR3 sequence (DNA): TGTGCCAGTAGTATAGACAGGGGGCTCAATCAGCCCCAGCATTTT.

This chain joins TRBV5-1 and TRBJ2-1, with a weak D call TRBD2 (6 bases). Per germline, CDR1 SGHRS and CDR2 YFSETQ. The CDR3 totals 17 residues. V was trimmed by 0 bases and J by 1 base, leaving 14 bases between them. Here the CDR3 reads CASSLVLEGLSYNEQFF. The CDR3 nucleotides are TGCGCCAGCAGCTTGGTGTTGGAGGGCCTATCCTACAATGAGCAGTTCTTC.

Written as DNA, the CDR3 is TGTGCCCCAGAGGTTGGCTACACCTTC. Translated: CAPEVGYTF. V and J are TRBV30 and TRBJ1-2; D is ambiguous. The CDR3 length is 9 residues. V was clipped by 8 bases and J by 7 bases, with 8 bases between them. Germline CDR1 GTSNPN, CDR2 SVGIG (reference sequence).

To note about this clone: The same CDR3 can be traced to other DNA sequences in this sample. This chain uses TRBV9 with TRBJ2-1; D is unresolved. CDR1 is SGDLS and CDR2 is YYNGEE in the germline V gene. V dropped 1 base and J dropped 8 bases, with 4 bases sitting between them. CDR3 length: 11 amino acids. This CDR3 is CASSVSDEQFF. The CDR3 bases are TGTGCCAGCAGCGTATCGGATGAGCAGTTCTTC.

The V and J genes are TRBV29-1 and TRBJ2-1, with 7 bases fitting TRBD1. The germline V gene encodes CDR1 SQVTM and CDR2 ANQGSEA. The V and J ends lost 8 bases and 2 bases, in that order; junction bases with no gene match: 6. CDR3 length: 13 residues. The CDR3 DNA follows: TGCAGCACCACCGGGACAGCCTACAATGAGCAGTTCTTC. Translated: CSTTGTAYNEQFF.

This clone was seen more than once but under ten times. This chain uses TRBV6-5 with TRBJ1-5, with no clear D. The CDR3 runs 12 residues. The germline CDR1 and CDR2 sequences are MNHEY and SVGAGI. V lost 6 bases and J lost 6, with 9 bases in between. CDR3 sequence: CASSSTLQPQHF. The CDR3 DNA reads TGTGCCAGCAGCTCGACTCTTCAGCCCCAGCATTTT.

The CDR3 DNA sequence: TGTGCCAGCTCAAAAGGACTAGCGGTTCAAGAGACCCAGTACTTC. Its translation: CASSKGLAVQETQYF. V usage is TRBV18 and J usage is TRBJ2-5; 10 bases fit TRBD2. From germline, CDR1 is KGHSH and CDR2 LQKENI. This CDR3 has 15 residues. V shed 5 bases and J 2 bases; nucleotides not matched to a gene: 5.

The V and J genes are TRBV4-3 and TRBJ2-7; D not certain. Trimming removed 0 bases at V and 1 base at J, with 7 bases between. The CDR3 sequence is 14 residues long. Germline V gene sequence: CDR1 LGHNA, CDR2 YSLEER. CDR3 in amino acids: CASSQDEASYEQYF. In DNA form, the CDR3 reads TGCGCCAGCAGCCAAGACGAAGCGTCCTACGAGCAGTACTTC.

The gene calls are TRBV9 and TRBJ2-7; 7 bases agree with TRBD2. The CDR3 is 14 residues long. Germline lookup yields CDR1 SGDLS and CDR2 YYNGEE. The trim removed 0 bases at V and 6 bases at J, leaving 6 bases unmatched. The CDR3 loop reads CASSVVAGVGEQYF. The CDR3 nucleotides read TGTGCCAGCAGCGTAGTGGCGGGAGTGGGCGAGCAGTACTTC.

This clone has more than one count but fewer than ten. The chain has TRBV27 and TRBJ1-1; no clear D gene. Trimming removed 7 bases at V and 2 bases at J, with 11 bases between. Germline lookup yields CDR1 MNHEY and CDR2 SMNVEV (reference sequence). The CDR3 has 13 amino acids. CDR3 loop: CASKLEGNTEAFF. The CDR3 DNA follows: TGTGCCAGCAAGTTGGAGGGAAACACTGAAGCTTTCTTT.

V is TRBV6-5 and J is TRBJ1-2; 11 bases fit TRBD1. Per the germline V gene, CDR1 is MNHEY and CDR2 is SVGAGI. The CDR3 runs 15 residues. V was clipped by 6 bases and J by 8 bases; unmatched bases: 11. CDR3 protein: CASSLRRTGGLGYTF. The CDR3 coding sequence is TGTGCCAGCAGCCTTCGACGGACAGGGGGCTTGGGCTACACCTTC.